What follows is one TCR beta chain and its context. The source of the sample is a study of blood T cell repertoires in COVID-19. Study-level background: Samples taken during acute and convalescent COVID-19 were collected in the United States, Italy and Spain. T cells, B-cell-depleted T cells, or PBMCs supplied cDNA or gDNA.

Profiled with immunoSEQ multiplex PCR; TCRdb holds only in-frame clones, not every one. The table has more than 100,000 clones, about four fifths seen once. V gave up 6 bases and J gave up 2 bases; unmatched junction bases: 2. In germline, CDR1 is MNHNY, CDR2 SVGAGI (reference sequence). This CDR3 contains 15 residues. The sequenced material came from peripheral blood. The receptor was isolated from a woman between 65 and 79 years old with acute or convalescent COVID-19. The chain links TRBV6-6 to TRBJ2-6; 9 nucleotides match TRBD1. CDR3 DNA: TGTGCCAGCAGGACAGGGGGAACTGGGGCCAACGTCCTGACTTTC. It yields the protein CASRTGGTGANVLTF.